This section outlines one T cell receptor beta chain sequence together with its context. This entry comes from a study of T-cell memory formation after mild COVID-19. The CDR3 spans 14 residues. Germline assignment: CDR1 KGHDR and CDR2 SFDVKD. Trimming pared 2 bases from V and 0 bases from J, leaving 3 bases between. From the 5' RACE reads, TCRdb called clonotypes with MiXCR, one entry per CDR3 protein. The sample records about 44,000 distinct CDR3 sequences, approximately 6.8% being singletons. The sequence was obtained from a man aged 18 to 29 who had mild COVID-19 (a few samples of this study predate the infection). Cell type and time point are not known. The chain recombines TRBV24-1 with TRBJ2-2; no clear D gene. Specimen: PBMCs or a T cell subset sorted from them (not recorded which). CDR3 DNA sequence: TGTGCCACCAGTGATTGGACGAACACCGGGGAGCTGTTTTTT. It is translated as CATSDWTNTGELFF.